What follows is one T cell receptor (beta chain) and its context. TCRdb's table, derived via immunoSEQ multiplex PCR, lists solely in-frame clones and lacks some. The profile shows 78,000 or so clones, 92% of them singletons. This sample is drawn from a study of T cell changes during pregnancy in multiple sclerosis. The V gene end was trimmed by 6 bases and the J gene end by 4 bases; junction bases not matched to a gene: 4. The CDR3 consists of 13 residues. CDR1 and CDR2 from the germline V gene are MNHNS and SASEGT. Sequences were derived from peripheral blood, sampled before pregnancy. The chain is built from TRBV6-1 and TRBJ2-5; 8 nucleotides line up with TRBD1. This sequence was found in a female donor with multiple sclerosis, enrolled in a pregnancy study. The CDR3 sequence: CASRKQGGETQYF. CDR3 coding DNA: TGTGCCAGCAGAAAACAGGGGGGAGAGACCCAGTACTTC.